Presented here are 29 T cell receptor beta chains from one specimen sequenced in a study of cytomegalovirus exposure and HLA in healthy donors. Primers for the PCR totalled 60 Vbeta and 13 Jbeta. Some clones are missing from TCRdb's copy, which holds only in-frame ones; the method was immunoSEQ multiplex PCR. The repertoire holds 200,000 or so clones, with roughly four fifths as singletons. Sequencing used PBMCs. These receptor sequences come from a boy between 2 and 10 years old in good health and CMV-seronegative.

The chain joins TRBV18 to TRBJ2-2; unclear D gene. This CDR3 is built from 12 residues. Germline loops: CDR1 KGHSH, CDR2 LQKENI. V gave up 6 bases and J gave up 0 bases, with 2 bases separating them. DNA of the CDR3: TGTGCCAGCTCCTCGAACACCGGGGAGCTGTTTTTT. Protein product: CASSSNTGELFF.

The genes are TRBV9 and TRBJ1-2, with a possible D match to TRBD1 (6 bases). V was cut by 3 bases and J by 4 bases, with 13 bases left in between. The CDR3 is made up of 14 amino acids. Germline assignment: CDR1 SGDLS and CDR2 YYNGEE. The CDR3 coding sequence is TGTGCCAGCAGCGAGAGAACAGGGACCTATGGCTACACCTTC. Translation gives CASSERTGTYGYTF.

The chain uses TRBV19 and TRBJ2-5; D possibly corresponds to TRBD2 (5 bases). Looked up from germline, CDR1 is LNHDA and CDR2 is SQIVND (reference sequence). The CDR3 contains 13 residues. V dropped 5 bases and J dropped 4 bases, with 11 bases sitting between them. This CDR3 reads CASSQRVGETQYF. The DNA for the CDR3 is TGTGCCAGTAGTCAGAGGGTCGGAGAGACCCAGTACTTC.

The chain combines TRBV5-6 with TRBJ1-2, with 8 positions matching TRBD1. Looked up from germline, CDR1 is SGHDT and CDR2 is YYEEEE. J was trimmed by 1 base and V by 4 bases; bases with no gene match: 3. This CDR3 region has 14 residues. CDR3 DNA: TGTGCCAGCAGCCGACAGGGGATTAACTATGGCTACACCTTC. This translates into CASSRQGINYGYTF.

The gene calls are TRBV4-1 and TRBJ1-2; the D gene is possibly TRBD1 (5 bases). CDR3 length equals 12 residues. The germline gives CDR1 MGHRA, CDR2 YSYEKL. Trimming stripped 0 bases from V and 11 bases from J, with 10 bases between. The CDR3: CASSQDGGRYTF. The CDR3 nucleotides are TGCGCCAGCAGCCAAGACGGGGGAAGGTACACCTTC.

V and J are TRBV27 and TRBJ1-1; tentatively, D is TRBD1 (6 bases). Deletions cut 5 bases from V and 5 bases from J, with 18 bases between. The CDR3 is 15 amino acids. The V gene's germline CDR1 is MNHEY and CDR2 SMNVEV (reference sequence). The chain's CDR3 is CASSPDRTLGTEAFF. The DNA for the CDR3 is TGTGCCAGCAGTCCCGACAGGACCTTGGGGACTGAAGCTTTCTTT.

The gene calls are TRBV7-2 and TRBJ2-3; D unclear. Trimming took off 5 bases at V and 4 bases at J, with 10 bases between the two ends. The V gene's germline CDR1 is SGHTA and CDR2 FQGNSA. There are 13 residues in the CDR3. The CDR3 protein is CASSPGRSDTQYF. As DNA, the CDR3 is TGTGCCAGCAGCCCGGGTCGGTCAGATACGCAGTATTTT.

The chain joins TRBV20-1 to TRBJ2-7, with D perhaps matching TRBD2 (7 bases). This CDR3 region has 11 residues. Between the trimmed V and J ends, which lost 1 base and 12 bases, there was a span of 13 bases. Looked up from germline, CDR1 is DFQATT and CDR2 is SNEGSKA (reference sequence). CDR3 nucleotides: TGCAGTGCTAGAGTGGGGGGGGGCGGGTACTTC. Translated, it gives CSARVGGGGYF.

This sequence joins TRBV27 and TRBJ1-1; D possibly corresponds to TRBD1 (5 bases). CDR1 is MNHEY, CDR2 SMNVEV, per germline (reference sequence). The CDR3 runs 14 residues. The V end lost 5 bases, the J end lost 1 base, and 11 bases lay between the germline ends. The CDR3 spells CASSPDSPNTEAFF. The CDR3 coding sequence is TGTGCCAGCAGTCCTGACAGTCCGAACACTGAAGCTTTCTTT.

With respect to this clone: At one of its ends the junction is not consistent with the germline gene, which may arise from a read error. The chain is built from TRBV7-9 and TRBJ2-1; no clear D gene. The germline gives CDR1 SEHNR, CDR2 FQNEAQ (reference sequence). The CDR3 has 17 residues. The CDR3 spells CSSSPLLSSKSYNEQFF. CDR3 bases: TGTTCCAGCAGCCCACTACTGTCCTCTAAGTCCTACAATGAGCAGTTCTTC.

V gene TRBV7-9 combines with J gene TRBJ1-6, with TRBD1 matching over 8 bases. Trimming cost V 0 bases and J 10 bases; bases outside gene matches: 5. Germline V gene lookup returns CDR1 SEHNR and CDR2 FQNEAQ (reference sequence). The CDR3 sequence is 15 residues long. CDR3 DNA sequence: TGTGCCAGCAGCTTAGCCAGGACAGGGAGATCACCCCTCCACTTT. It translates to CASSLARTGRSPLHF.

CDR3 amino acids: CASSPRTSGGAGNEQYF. The CDR3 nucleotides read TGCGCCAGCAGTCCAAGGACTAGCGGGGGGGCCGGTAACGAGCAGTACTTC. J is TRBJ2-7 and V is TRBV23-1, with 15 bases aligning to TRBD2. TRBV23-1 belongs to the ORF category, with a function that is uncertain. This CDR3 contains 17 residues. Germline trimming cut 4 bases from V and 5 bases from J; bases unmatched to any gene: 9.

The chain employs TRBV11-2 and TRBJ2-7; D unresolved. There are 15 residues in the CDR3. The ends were cut back, 7 bases at V and 0 bases at J, with 16 bases in the middle. CDR1 SGHAT and CDR2 FQNNGV come from the germline V gene. The CDR3 region is CASISGHSSSYEQYF. In nucleotides, the CDR3 is TGTGCCAGCATCAGTGGCCACAGTAGCTCCTACGAGCAGTACTTC.

This clone was seen a single time. The chain combines TRBV7-9 with TRBJ1-6; D gene uncertain. V lost 6 bases and J 10 bases, leaving 16 bases between the germline ends. The CDR3 sequence is 14 residues long. Germline CDR1 is SEHNR and CDR2 is FQNEAQ (reference sequence). The CDR3 spells CASREEGTRSPLHF. Written as DNA, the CDR3 is TGTGCCAGCAGGGAGGAGGGCACCCGGTCACCCCTCCACTTT.

About this clone itself: Other nucleotide sequences from this sample produce the same CDR3. This sequence joins TRBV27 and TRBJ1-2, with 7 nucleotides matching TRBD1. The J segment lost 6 bases and the V segment lost 9 bases, leaving 7 bases of the junction unmatched. This CDR3 has 12 residues. CDR1 and CDR2 (germline): MNHEY, SMNVEV (reference sequence). DNA for the CDR3: TGTGCCAGTCGAACAGGGGTGGATGGCTACACCTTC. Its translation: CASRTGVDGYTF.

The rearrangement joins TRBV6-1 to TRBJ2-3, with 11 nucleotides matching TRBD2. Trimming cost V 9 bases and J 2 bases; bases outside gene matches: 7. CDR3 length: 15 residues. Per germline, CDR1 MNHNS and CDR2 SASEGT. The CDR3 coding sequence is TGTGCCAGGGGGCTAGCGGGGGGCGACACAGATACGCAGTATTTT. It encodes CARGLAGGDTDTQYF.

This clone was counted between two and nine times. The chain is built from TRBV18 and TRBJ1-5; TRBD1 agrees at 10 bases. Per germline, CDR1 KGHSH and CDR2 LQKENI. The CDR3 spans 18 residues. V was pared by 4 bases and J by 4 bases, with 13 bases of the junction left unmatched. In DNA, the CDR3 is TGTGCCAGCTCACTTCGGGACAGGGGAAACTCCATGAATCAGCCCCAGCATTTT. Protein sequence: CASSLRDRGNSMNQPQHF.

The rearrangement joins TRBV7-2 to TRBJ2-3, with no clear D. This CDR3 region has 15 residues. V lost 6 bases and J lost 5, with 18 bases in between. CDR1 and CDR2 (germline): SGHTA, FQGNSA. The CDR3 sequence is CASSPSAMRKDTQYF. The CDR3, as DNA: TGTGCCAGCAGTCCATCGGCGATGCGGAAAGATACGCAGTATTTT.

The rearrangement uses TRBV19 and TRBJ2-5, with 9 nucleotides matching TRBD2. V was pared by 2 bases and J by 2 bases, with 3 bases of the junction left unmatched. The CDR3 is 15 amino acids. CDR1 and CDR2 (germline): LNHDA, SQIVND (reference sequence). CDR3 protein: CASSIWAGGQETQYF. CDR3 DNA sequence: TGTGCCAGTAGTATATGGGCGGGGGGGCAAGAGACCCAGTACTTC.

The rearrangement links TRBV21-1 to TRBJ1-1; the D segment call TRBD1 is taken from the table without a DNA check. TRBV21-1 is a recognized pseudogene. The CDR3 is 15 amino acids. CDR3 residues: CASSDWTGGGTEAFF. The CDR3 DNA reads TGTGCCAGCAGCGATTGGACAGGGGGAGGCACTGAAGCTTTCTTT.

This clone was seen once. One end of the junction is discordant with germline, which a read error may explain. V usage is TRBV7-9 and J usage is TRBJ2-7; the match to TRBD1 covers 8 bases. Germline CDR1 reads SEHNR; CDR2 reads FQNEAQ (reference sequence). CDR3 size: 16 residues. CDR3 in DNA: TGTTCCAGCAGCTTGGGCTTTAGGACAGGGAAACACGAGCAGTACTTC. It encodes CSSSLGFRTGKHEQYF.

In nucleotides, the CDR3 is TGCAGCGTTGCGCCCACCAGGACAAGCAAAGCTTTCTTT. It yields the protein CSVAPTRTSKAFF. The chain joins TRBV29-1 to TRBJ1-1, with a tentative D call TRBD1 (5 bases). The CDR3 covers 13 residues. The germline CDR1 and CDR2 sequences are SQVTM and ANQGSEA. The V end was cut by 4 bases, the J end by 9 bases, with 18 bases between.

The genes are TRBV5-1 and TRBJ2-3, with TRBD2 matching over 13 bases. Per the germline V gene, CDR1 is SGHRS and CDR2 is YFSETQ. Trimming removed 5 bases from V and 2 bases from J; junction bases left unmatched: 5. This CDR3 is 16 amino acids long. The CDR3 DNA is TGCGCCAGCAGAAGGGGACTAGCGGGGCCCACAGATACGCAGTATTTT. This codes for CASRRGLAGPTDTQYF.

The rearrangement joins TRBV19 to TRBJ2-1, with D tentatively TRBD1 (5 bases). Germline values: CDR1 LNHDA, CDR2 SQIVND (reference sequence). This CDR3 is 15 amino acids long. V lost 4 bases to trimming and J lost 2 bases, with 12 bases between them. In nucleotides, the CDR3 is TGTGCCAGTAGTACGGGCGACAGTCCCTACAATGAGCAGTTCTTC. Translation: CASSTGDSPYNEQFF. Complete variable domain (other parts from reference TRBV19 and TRBJ2-1): DGGITQSPKYLFRKEGQNVTLSCEQNLNHDAMYWYRQDPGQGLRLIYYSQIVNDFQKGDIAEGYSVSREKKESFPLTVTSAQKNPTAFYLCASSTGDSPYNEQFFGPGTRLTVL.

The V call is TRBV7-9, the J call TRBJ2-3, with 11 positions matching TRBD2. From germline, CDR1 is SEHNR and CDR2 FQNEAQ (reference sequence). The V and J ends lost 5 bases and 9 bases, in that order; junction bases with no gene match: 4. This CDR3 has 13 amino acids. This CDR3 is CASSATSGGTQYF. As DNA, the CDR3 is TGTGCCAGCAGCGCCACTAGCGGGGGAACGCAGTATTTT.

This clone was counted a single time. V and J are TRBV15 and TRBJ2-1; D ambiguous. Trimming took off 0 bases at V and 2 bases at J, with 17 bases between the two ends. The CDR3 has 18 residues. The germline gives CDR1 LNHNV, CDR2 YYDKDF (reference sequence). CDR3 in DNA: TGTGCCACCAGCAGAGATATTTGGGCGAACCCCCCCTACAATGAGCAGTTCTTC. It codes for CATSRDIWANPPYNEQFF.

This chain joins TRBV4-2 and TRBJ1-1, with a tentative D call TRBD1 (5 bases). The CDR3 runs 17 residues. The germline V gene has CDR1 LGHNA and CDR2 YNFKEQ. V lost 4 bases and J lost 0, with 18 bases in between. The CDR3 loop is CASSRSGVGPMNTEAFF. In nucleotides, the CDR3 is TGTGCCAGCAGCCGGAGCGGGGTGGGACCCATGAACACTGAAGCTTTCTTT.

The V call is TRBV7-6, the J call TRBJ2-5; tentative D call: TRBD2 (5 bases). This CDR3 has 13 amino acids. V was trimmed by 1 base and J by 5 bases, leaving 8 bases between them. Germline V gene lookup returns CDR1 SGHVS and CDR2 FNYEAQ. The chain's CDR3 is CASSLGRGETQYF. In DNA, the CDR3 is TGTGCCAGCAGCTTAGGCCGCGGGGAGACCCAGTACTTC. Supplemented by reference TRBV7-6 and TRBJ2-5, the full variable domain reads GAGVSQSPRYKVTKRGQDVALRCDPISGHVSLYWYRQALGQGPEFLTYFNYEAQQDKSGLPNDRFSAERPEGSISTLTIQRTEQRDSAMYRCASSLGRGETQYFGPGTRLLVL.

This clone was counted between two and nine times. The rearrangement uses TRBV27 and TRBJ1-6; TRBD1 matches at 9 bases. With 3 bases clipped from V and 9 bases from J, the junction kept 6 bases outside the gene matches. The germline V gene has CDR1 MNHEY and CDR2 SMNVEV (reference sequence). This CDR3 contains 15 residues. CDR3 sequence: CASSFGTGFVSPLHF. The CDR3 DNA reads as TGTGCCAGCAGTTTTGGGACAGGGTTTGTTTCACCCCTCCACTTT.